This T cell receptor beta chain was documented in a study of identical twins. This CDR3 region has 12 residues. Germline lookup yields CDR1 DFQATT and CDR2 SNEGSKA (reference sequence). V was cut by 6 bases and J by 6 bases, with 13 bases left in between. This clonotype was recorded many times. TCRdb called the 5' RACE reads again in MiXCR, with one record for every CDR3 protein. This sample carries more than 650,000 distinct CDR3 sequences, 5.5% to 6.5% of them seen once, and the ten largest clones take around 2%. The specimen was naive T cells sorted from blood. This clonotype originated in a man between 18 and 29 years old in good health. This chain joins TRBV20-1 and TRBJ2-3; D uncertain. The CDR3 nucleotides are TGCAGTGCCCAGCTTCCAGCCGATACGCAGTATTTT. Encoded protein: CSAQLPADTQYF.